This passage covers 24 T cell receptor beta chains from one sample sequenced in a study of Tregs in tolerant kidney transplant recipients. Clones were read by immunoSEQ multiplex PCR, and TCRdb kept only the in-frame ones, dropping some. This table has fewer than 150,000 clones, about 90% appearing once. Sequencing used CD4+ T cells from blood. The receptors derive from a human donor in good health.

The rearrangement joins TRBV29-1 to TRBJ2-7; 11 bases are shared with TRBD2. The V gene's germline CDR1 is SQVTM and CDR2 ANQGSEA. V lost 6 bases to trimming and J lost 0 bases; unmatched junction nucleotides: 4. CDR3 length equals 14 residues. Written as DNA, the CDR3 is TGCAGCGTGAGGGGACTAGCGGACTCCTACGAGCAGTACTTC. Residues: CSVRGLADSYEQYF.

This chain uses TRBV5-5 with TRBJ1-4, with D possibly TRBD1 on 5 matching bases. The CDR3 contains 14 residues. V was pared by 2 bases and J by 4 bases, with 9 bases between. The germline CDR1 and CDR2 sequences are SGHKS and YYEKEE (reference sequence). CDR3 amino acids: CASSLGHRNEKLFF. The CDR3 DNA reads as TGTGCCAGCAGCTTAGGACACCGTAATGAAAAACTGTTTTTT.

The CDR3 here is CASRIRTNQPQHF. The CDR3 DNA follows: TGTGCCAGCCGTATTCGGACCAATCAGCCCCAGCATTTT. The genes are TRBV2 and TRBJ1-5; the D is unclear. CDR1 and CDR2 (germline): SNHLY, FYNNEI. The CDR3 is 13 amino acids. V lost 8 bases and J lost 3, with 11 bases in between.

The CDR3 nucleotides read TGTGCCAGCAGCTTAGTGACGCAGCGGGGAAACACCATATATTTT. Translating gives CASSLVTQRGNTIYF. The chain joins TRBV7-2 to TRBJ1-3, with D unclear. Germline CDR1 SGHTA, CDR2 FQGNSA. This CDR3 is built from 15 residues. The V end lost 1 base, the J end lost 4 bases, and 11 bases lay between the germline ends.

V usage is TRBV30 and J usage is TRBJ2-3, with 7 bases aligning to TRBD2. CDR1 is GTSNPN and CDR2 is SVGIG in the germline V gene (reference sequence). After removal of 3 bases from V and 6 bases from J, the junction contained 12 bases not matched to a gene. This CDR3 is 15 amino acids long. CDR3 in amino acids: CAWRVRAVGRDTQYF. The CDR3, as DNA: TGTGCCTGGAGAGTGCGAGCTGTCGGGAGGGATACGCAGTATTTT.

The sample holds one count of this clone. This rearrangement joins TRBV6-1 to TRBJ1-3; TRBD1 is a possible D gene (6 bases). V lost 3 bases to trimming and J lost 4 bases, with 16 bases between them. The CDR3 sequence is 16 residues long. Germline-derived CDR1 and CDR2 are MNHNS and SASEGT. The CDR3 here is CASSDLQGASGNTIYF. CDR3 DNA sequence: TGTGCCAGCAGTGACCTACAGGGAGCTTCAGGAAACACCATATATTTT.

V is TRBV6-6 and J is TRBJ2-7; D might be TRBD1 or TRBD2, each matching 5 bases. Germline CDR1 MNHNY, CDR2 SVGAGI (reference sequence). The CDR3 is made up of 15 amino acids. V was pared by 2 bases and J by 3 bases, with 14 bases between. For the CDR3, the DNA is TGTGCCAGCAGTTACGGGGCAGCGGAGAACTACGAGCAGTACTTC. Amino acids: CASSYGAAENYEQYF.

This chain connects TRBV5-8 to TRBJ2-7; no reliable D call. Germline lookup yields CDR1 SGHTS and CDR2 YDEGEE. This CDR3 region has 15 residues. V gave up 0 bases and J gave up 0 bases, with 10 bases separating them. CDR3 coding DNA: TGTGCCAGCAGCTTGGTTCGGAGTAGCTCCTACGAGCAGTACTTC. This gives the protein CASSLVRSSSYEQYF.

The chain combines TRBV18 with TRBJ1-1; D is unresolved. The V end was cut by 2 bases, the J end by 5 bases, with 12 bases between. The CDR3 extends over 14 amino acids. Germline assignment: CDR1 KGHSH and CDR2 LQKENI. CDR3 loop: CASSPTSSGTEAFF. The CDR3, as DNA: TGTGCCAGCTCACCAACTTCCTCGGGGACTGAAGCTTTCTTT.

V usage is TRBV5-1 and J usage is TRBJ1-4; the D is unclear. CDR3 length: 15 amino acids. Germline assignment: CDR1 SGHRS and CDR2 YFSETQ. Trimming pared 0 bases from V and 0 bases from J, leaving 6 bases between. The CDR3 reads CASSLEIATNEKLFF. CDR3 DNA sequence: TGCGCCAGCAGCTTGGAGATCGCAACTAATGAAAAACTGTTTTTT.

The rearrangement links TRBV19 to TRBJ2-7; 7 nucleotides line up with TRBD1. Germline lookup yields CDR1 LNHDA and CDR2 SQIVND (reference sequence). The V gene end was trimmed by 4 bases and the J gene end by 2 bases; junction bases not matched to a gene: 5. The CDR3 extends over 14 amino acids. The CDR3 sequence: CASSTRTGAYEQYF. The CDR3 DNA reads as TGTGCCAGTAGTACCCGGACAGGAGCCTACGAGCAGTACTTC.

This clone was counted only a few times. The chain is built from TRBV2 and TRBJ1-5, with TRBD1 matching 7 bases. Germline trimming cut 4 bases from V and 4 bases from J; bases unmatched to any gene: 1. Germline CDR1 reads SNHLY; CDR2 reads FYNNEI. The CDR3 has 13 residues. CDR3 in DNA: TGTGCCAGCAGTGCGACAGGGAATCAGCCCCAGCATTTT. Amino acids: CASSATGNQPQHF.

The CDR3 coding sequence is TGTGCCAGCAGTTACTACCGGGGGGTGGGAGAGCAGTACTTC. This translates into CASSYYRGVGEQYF. The rearrangement links TRBV6-5 to TRBJ2-7, with TRBD2 identical over 7 bases. The germline V gene has CDR1 MNHEY and CDR2 SVGAGI. With 1 base clipped from V and 7 bases from J, the junction kept 7 bases outside the gene matches. The CDR3 loop spans 14 amino acids.

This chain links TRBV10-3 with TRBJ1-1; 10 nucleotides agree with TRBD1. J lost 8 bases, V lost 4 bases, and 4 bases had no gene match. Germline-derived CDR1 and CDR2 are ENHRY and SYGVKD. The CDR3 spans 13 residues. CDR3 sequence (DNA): TGTGCCATCAGTGCCCGGGACAGGGGCGAAGCTTTCTTT. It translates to CAISARDRGEAFF.

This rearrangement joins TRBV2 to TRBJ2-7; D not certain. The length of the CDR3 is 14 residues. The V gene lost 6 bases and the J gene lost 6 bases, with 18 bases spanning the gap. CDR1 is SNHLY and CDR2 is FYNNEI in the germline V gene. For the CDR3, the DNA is TGTGCCAGCAGCGTTACACCCGGGCTGGTCGAGCAGTACTTC. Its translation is CASSVTPGLVEQYF.

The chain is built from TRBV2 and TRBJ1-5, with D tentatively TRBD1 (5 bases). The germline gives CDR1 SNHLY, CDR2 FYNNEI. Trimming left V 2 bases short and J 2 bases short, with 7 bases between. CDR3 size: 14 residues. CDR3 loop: CASSERGGNQPQHF. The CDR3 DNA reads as TGTGCCAGCAGTGAACGGGGGGGCAATCAGCCCCAGCATTTT.

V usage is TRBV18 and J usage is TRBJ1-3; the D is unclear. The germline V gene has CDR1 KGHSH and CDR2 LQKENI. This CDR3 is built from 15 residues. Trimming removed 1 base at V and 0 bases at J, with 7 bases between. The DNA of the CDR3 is TGTGCCAGCTCACCACGAACCAGCTCTGGAAACACCATATATTTT. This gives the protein CASSPRTSSGNTIYF. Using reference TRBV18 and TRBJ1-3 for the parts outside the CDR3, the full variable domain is NAGVMQNPRHLVRRRGQEARLRCSPMKGHSHVYWYRQLPEEGLKFMVYLQKENIIDESGMPKERFSAEFPKEGPSILRIQQVVRGDSAAYFCASSPRTSSGNTIYFGEGSWLTVV.

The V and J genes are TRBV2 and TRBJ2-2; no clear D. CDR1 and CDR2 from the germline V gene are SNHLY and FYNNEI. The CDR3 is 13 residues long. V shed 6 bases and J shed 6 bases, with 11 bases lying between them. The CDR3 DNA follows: TGTGCCAGCAGCGAACTGAGGCCCGGGGAGCTGTTTTTT. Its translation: CASSELRPGELFF.

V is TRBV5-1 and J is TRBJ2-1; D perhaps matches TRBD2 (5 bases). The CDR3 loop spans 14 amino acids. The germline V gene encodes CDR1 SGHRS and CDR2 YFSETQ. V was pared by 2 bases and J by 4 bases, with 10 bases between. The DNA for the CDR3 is TGCGCCAGCAGCTTAAACGGGGAGTACAATGAGCAGTTCTTC. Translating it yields CASSLNGEYNEQFF.

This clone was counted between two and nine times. The CDR3 reads CAWTGDRGAGGYTF. The CDR3 DNA follows: TGTGCCTGGACCGGGGACAGGGGAGCGGGTGGCTACACCTTC. The rearrangement uses TRBV2 and TRBJ1-2, with TRBD1 identical over 10 bases. Germline lookup yields CDR1 SNHLY and CDR2 FYNNEI. V gave up 11 bases and J gave up 7 bases; unmatched junction bases: 13. The CDR3 contains 14 residues. Drawing the rest from reference TRBV2 and TRBJ1-2, the complete variable domain is EPEVTQTPSHQVTQMGQEVILRCVPISNHLYFYWYRQILGQKVEFLVSFYNNEISEKSEIFDDQFSVERPDGSNFTLKIRSTKLEDSAMYFCAWTGDRGAGGYTFGSGTRLTVV.

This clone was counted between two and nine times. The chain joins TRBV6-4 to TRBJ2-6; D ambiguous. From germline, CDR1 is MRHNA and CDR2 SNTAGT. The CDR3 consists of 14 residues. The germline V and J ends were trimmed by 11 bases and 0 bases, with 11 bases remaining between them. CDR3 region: CAPRCCSGANVLTF. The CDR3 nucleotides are TGTGCCCCCAGGTGTTGCTCTGGGGCCAACGTCCTGACTTTC.

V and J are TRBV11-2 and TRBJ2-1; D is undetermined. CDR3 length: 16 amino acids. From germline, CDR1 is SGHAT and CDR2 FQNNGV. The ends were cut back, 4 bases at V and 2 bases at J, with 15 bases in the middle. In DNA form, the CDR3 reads TGTGCCAGCAGCTCCGGAGCAATCGAGGCCTACAATGAGCAGTTCTTC. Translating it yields CASSSGAIEAYNEQFF.

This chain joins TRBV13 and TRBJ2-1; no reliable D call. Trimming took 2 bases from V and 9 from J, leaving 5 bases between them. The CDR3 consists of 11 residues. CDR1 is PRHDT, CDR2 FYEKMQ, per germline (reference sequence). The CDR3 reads CASSLNREQFF. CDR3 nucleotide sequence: TGTGCCAGCAGCTTAAATCGTGAGCAGTTCTTC.

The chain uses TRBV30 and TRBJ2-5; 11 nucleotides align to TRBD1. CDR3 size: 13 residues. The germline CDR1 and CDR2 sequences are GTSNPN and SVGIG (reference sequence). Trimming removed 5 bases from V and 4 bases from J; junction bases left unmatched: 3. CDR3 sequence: CAWGGQGAETQYF. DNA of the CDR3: TGTGCCTGGGGTGGACAGGGGGCAGAGACCCAGTACTTC.